What follows are 21 T cell receptor beta chains derived from one specimen sequenced in a study of T-cell reconstitution after alpha-beta-depleted transplantation in children. It was with unique molecular identifiers that the TCRbeta library was prepared. TCRdb redid the calling of the PCR reads with MiXCR, one entry per CDR3 protein. This sample has about 500,000 distinct CDR3 sequences; 32% occur once, and the top ten carry 2% to 2.5%. Sample: PBMCs from the stem cell graft donor, taken from the stem cell graft. The origin of the receptors is a human donor who donated a stem cell graft to a child with aplastic anemia.

The chain links TRBV18 to TRBJ1-1; D not certain. There are 13 residues in the CDR3. Trimming took 4 bases from V and 6 from J, leaving 12 bases between them. Germline V gene sequence: CDR1 KGHSH, CDR2 LQKENI. The CDR3 coding sequence is TGTGCCAGCTCACTACAGTATTATCCTGAAGCTTTCTTT. Its protein product is CASSLQYYPEAFF.

This chain connects TRBV29-1 to TRBJ2-3; 8 nucleotides align to TRBD2. Unmatched junction bases numbered 19, after V lost 0 bases and J lost 5 bases. CDR1 and CDR2 from the germline V gene are SQVTM and ANQGSEA. CDR3 length equals 19 residues. For the CDR3, the DNA is TGCAGCGTTGAAGATGGTGCAGGTCCGGCGGGAGGACCCAAAGATACGCAGTATTTT. Amino acids: CSVEDGAGPAGGPKDTQYF.

CDR3 amino acids: CASSLLGGTNTDTQYF. The DNA for the CDR3 is TGTGCCAGCAGCCTCCTAGGGGGGACTAACACAGATACGCAGTATTTT. The J gene is TRBJ2-3, the V gene TRBV7-8, with a possible D match to TRBD2 (7 bases). The CDR3 extends over 16 amino acids. Germline V CDR1 and CDR2: SGHVS, FQNEAQ. Between the trimmed V and J ends, which lost 5 bases and 2 bases, there was a span of 17 bases.

This clonotype was seen a handful of times. This chain uses TRBV29-1 with TRBJ2-1, with TRBD2 matching over 11 bases. This CDR3 has 14 residues. Germline values: CDR1 SQVTM, CDR2 ANQGSEA. The junction had 3 bases not matched to a gene; V was cut back by 5 bases and J by 3 bases. CDR3: CSVWTSGRYNEQFF. The DNA for the CDR3 is TGCAGCGTTTGGACTAGCGGGCGCTACAATGAGCAGTTCTTC.

Only a few counts were recorded for this clonotype. This sequence joins TRBV12-3 or TRBV12-4 and TRBJ2-7; TRBD1 aligns across 8 bases. The trim removed 2 bases at V and 1 base at J, leaving 7 bases unmatched. The CDR3 has 16 residues. Here the CDR3 reads CASSLIAGGLSYEQYF. In DNA, the CDR3 is TGTGCCAGCAGTTTAATCGCAGGGGGCTTGTCCTACGAGCAGTACTTC.

The V and J genes are TRBV20-1 and TRBJ2-1; D is undetermined. Trimming left V 0 bases short and J 7 bases short, with 19 bases between. Per germline, CDR1 DFQATT and CDR2 SNEGSKA (reference sequence). CDR3 length: 16 residues. This CDR3 is CSARDQLLLVTNEQFF. Written as DNA, the CDR3 is TGCAGTGCTAGAGATCAGTTGTTACTGGTCACGAATGAGCAGTTCTTC.

This clonotype was counted between two and nine times. The chain carries TRBV19 and TRBJ1-3; D is unclear. V gave up 6 bases and J gave up 2 bases, with 5 bases separating them. The CDR3 consists of 12 residues. The germline V gene has CDR1 LNHDA and CDR2 SQIVND (reference sequence). The DNA for the CDR3 is TGTGCCAGTAGCAGTGCTGGAAACACCATATATTTT. Translated, it gives CASSSAGNTIYF.

A single count supports this clonotype. The J gene is TRBJ1-1, the V gene TRBV28; no clear D gene. With 5 bases removed from V and 1 base from J, the gap between germline ends came to 11 bases. Per the germline V gene, CDR1 is MDHEN and CDR2 is SYDVKM. The CDR3 has 14 residues. The chain's CDR3 is CASSGLTGNTEAFF. The CDR3 region has the DNA TGTGCCAGCAGTGGTCTGACTGGGAACACTGAAGCTTTCTTT.

This chain links TRBV10-3 with TRBJ1-3; D is unclear. Germline V lookup: CDR1 ENHRY, CDR2 SYGVKD. The V gene lost 5 bases and the J gene lost 3 bases, with 11 bases spanning the gap. The CDR3 is made up of 14 amino acids. This CDR3 is CAISPELSGNTIYF. The CDR3 DNA is TGTGCCATCAGTCCAGAGTTAAGTGGAAACACCATATATTTT.

The chain has TRBV13 and TRBJ2-7, with 8 positions matching TRBD1. The V gene end was trimmed by 0 bases and the J gene end by 6 bases; junction bases not matched to a gene: 4. The CDR3 contains 14 residues. Germline lookup yields CDR1 PRHDT and CDR2 FYEKMQ (reference sequence). CDR3 sequence: CASSLGTGAREQYF. The CDR3 DNA sequence: TGTGCCAGCAGCTTAGGGACAGGGGCACGCGAGCAGTACTTC.

The chain carries TRBV5-1 and TRBJ2-3, with D possibly matching TRBD1 (6 bases). Germline V gene sequence: CDR1 SGHRS, CDR2 YFSETQ. There are 18 residues in the CDR3. With 4 bases removed from V and 6 bases from J, the gap between germline ends came to 27 bases. The DNA of the CDR3 is TGCGCCAGCAGCCCGCTTCGGTTGGGCAGGGGCACAAGGGATACGCAGTATTTT. It yields the protein CASSPLRLGRGTRDTQYF.

The gene calls are TRBV12-3 or TRBV12-4 and TRBJ2-7; D perhaps matches TRBD2 (6 bases). The ends were cut back, 6 bases at V and 0 bases at J, with 15 bases in the middle. The CDR3 extends over 15 amino acids. CDR3 nucleotide sequence: TGTGCCAGCAGCCCGTACGGGGGAGCCTCCTACGAGCAGTACTTC. Its translation: CASSPYGGASYEQYF.

This clonotype was seen more than once but under ten times. The J gene is TRBJ2-5, the V gene TRBV2, with D unresolved. In germline, CDR1 is SNHLY, CDR2 FYNNEI. Trimming stripped 3 bases from V and 5 bases from J, with 19 bases between. CDR3 length: 16 residues. Written as DNA, the CDR3 is TGTGCCAGCAGTGACAGATACAAGGGCAGTACGGAGACCCAGTACTTC. Its protein is CASSDRYKGSTETQYF.

The chain couples TRBV6-5 to TRBJ2-1, with 8 nucleotides matching TRBD2. The trim removed 7 bases at V and 7 bases at J, leaving 3 bases unmatched. The CDR3 has 12 amino acids. CDR1 is MNHEY, CDR2 SVGAGI, per germline. CDR3 nucleotide sequence: TGTGCCAGCACCACGGGGGGGAATGAGCAGTTCTTC. Translating gives CASTTGGNEQFF.

V and J are TRBV12-3 or TRBV12-4 and TRBJ1-2; 8 nucleotides align to TRBD1. The CDR3 totals 15 residues. V dropped 4 bases and J dropped 5; count of bases not matched to a gene: 9. CDR3 in amino acids: CASSSHRGGSYGYTF. CDR3 nucleotide sequence: TGTGCCAGCAGTTCACACAGGGGGGGCTCTTATGGCTACACCTTC.

This clonotype was counted only a few times. The chain links TRBV29-1 to TRBJ2-7, with 9 bases lining up with TRBD1. The V and J ends lost 8 bases and 0 bases, in that order; junction bases with no gene match: 5. The germline V gene has CDR1 SQVTM and CDR2 ANQGSEA. The CDR3 totals 13 residues. CDR3 in DNA: TGCAGCTCTGTGGGACAGGGCTCCTACGAGCAGTACTTC. It translates to CSSVGQGSYEQYF.

This clonotype was counted between two and nine times. This rearrangement joins TRBV7-2 to TRBJ2-2; D not resolved. CDR1 and CDR2 (germline): SGHTA, FQGNSA. V gave up 7 bases and J gave up 6 bases, with 12 bases separating them. The CDR3 has 13 amino acids. CDR3: CASTLWEPGELFF. CDR3 nucleotide sequence: TGTGCCAGCACCCTTTGGGAACCCGGGGAGCTGTTTTTT.

The V and J genes are TRBV20-1 and TRBJ2-1; the D is unclear. The ends were cut back, 3 bases at V and 9 bases at J, with 9 bases in the middle. The germline V gene has CDR1 DFQATT and CDR2 SNEGSKA (reference sequence). The CDR3 loop spans 11 amino acids. CDR3 sequence reads: CSASKLPEQFF. In DNA, the CDR3 is TGCAGTGCTAGCAAGTTGCCTGAGCAGTTCTTC.

This clonotype came up a few times. The V gene is TRBV6-1, the J gene TRBJ2-6, with 7 bases fitting TRBD1. CDR3 length equals 15 residues. Losses at the gene ends were 5 bases for V and 2 bases for J; bases not matched to a gene: 3. In germline, CDR1 is MNHNS, CDR2 SASEGT. CDR3 nucleotide sequence: TGTGCCAGCAGTAGAACAGGGGCTGGGGCCAACGTCCTGACTTTC. Its translation: CASSRTGAGANVLTF.

This clonotype appeared a few times. The rearrangement links TRBV20-1 to TRBJ2-1; D may correspond to TRBD1 or TRBD2 (5 bases each). The CDR3 runs 15 residues. Looked up from germline, CDR1 is DFQATT and CDR2 is SNEGSKA (reference sequence). Between the trimmed V and J ends, which lost 0 bases and 9 bases, there was a span of 18 bases. CDR3 loop: CSARDSGLTTREQFF. CDR3 nucleotides: TGCAGTGCTAGAGATTCGGGGCTTACTACTCGTGAGCAGTTCTTC.

The V and J genes are TRBV27 and TRBJ2-1; 8 positions match TRBD2. With V trimmed by 3 bases and J by 2 bases, 3 bases remained unmatched. CDR1 and CDR2 from the germline V gene are MNHEY and SMNVEV (reference sequence). There are 15 residues in the CDR3. The CDR3 DNA is TGTGCCAGCAGTTTGAGCGGGAGCCCCTACAATGAGCAGTTCTTC. Its translation is CASSLSGSPYNEQFF.